This section outlines one T cell receptor beta chain sequence together with its context. Germline V gives CDR1 GTSNPN, CDR2 SVGIG (reference sequence). Trimming at V came to 0 bases and at J to 3 bases, leaving 7 bases not matched to a gene. The CDR3 sequence is 15 residues long. These data are taken from a study of CD8+ T cells in alopecia areata. Treatment indicated: oral pan-JAK inhibitor, 5-10 mg twice daily. The authors extracted RNA and reverse transcribed it into cDNA as the sequencing template. Assay: immunoSEQ multiplex PCR; the TCRdb copy retains only in-frame clones and omits some. The data contain roughly 110,000 clones, about 59% of them singletons.

The sequence derives from a human donor with alopecia areata. This specimen was CD8+ T cells sorted from blood, taken at week 24, from a patient treated with tofacitinib. This sequence joins TRBV30 and TRBJ2-7; 8 bases fit TRBD1. CDR3 coding DNA: TGTGCCTGGAGTGTAGGTGACAGGGGAGTCTACGAGCAGTACTTC. It yields the protein CAWSVGDRGVYEQYF.